Following are 15 T cell receptor beta chains from one sample sequenced in a study of blood T cells in healthy people across ages. The authors ran a second PCR of about 6 to 12 cycles using a sample-barcoded 5' primer and a J-beta primer mix. Using its own MiXCR run on the 5' RACE reads, TCRdb lists one record per CDR3 protein. The data contain some 560,000 distinct CDR3 sequences, around a quarter of them singletons. The same data also contributed to another study, on T cells of mothers and their children.

The sequenced material came from blood. These receptors originate from a boy aged 2 to 9 in good health.

Only a few counts were recorded for this clonotype. One junction end disagrees with the germline gene, perhaps due to a read error. The V and J genes are TRBV20-1 and TRBJ2-5; the match to TRBD2 covers 8 bases. The CDR3 is 12 amino acids. Germline CDR1 is DFQATT and CDR2 is SNEGSKA (reference sequence). The CDR3, as DNA: TGCAGTGCTAATCTCGCTAGCGGGCCCGGGGGCTTC. As protein: CSANLASGPGGF.

This chain links TRBV27 with TRBJ2-5, with 8 bases that match TRBD2. The V segment lost 1 base and the J segment 3 bases; nucleotides outside the gene matches: 7. The germline V gene encodes CDR1 MNHEY and CDR2 SMNVEV (reference sequence). The CDR3 length is 16 residues. Written as DNA, the CDR3 is TGTGCCAGCAGTTTATACTTCGGGGGGGCAGAAGAGACCCAGTACTTC. Translating it yields CASSLYFGGAEETQYF.

This clonotype was seen a few times. The rearrangement uses TRBV3-1 and TRBJ2-5; a possible D gene is TRBD2 (5 bases). This CDR3 contains 16 residues. Germline-derived CDR1 and CDR2 are LGHDT and YNNKEL (reference sequence). V was trimmed by 4 bases and J by 4 bases, leaving 19 bases between them. The CDR3 reads CASSPPWRKGIETQYF. The DNA for the CDR3 is TGTGCCAGCAGCCCCCCGTGGAGGAAGGGAATAGAGACCCAGTACTTC.

The rearrangement uses TRBV19 and TRBJ2-5, with 10 bases fitting TRBD2. With the DNA end fitting TRBJ2-7 better, the J assignment may be wrong. In germline, CDR1 is LNHDA, CDR2 SQIVND (reference sequence). The CDR3 is 16 residues long. CDR3 in amino acids: CASSPRASGSLYEQYF. CDR3 DNA sequence: TGTGCCAGTAGTCCTCGTGCTAGCGGGAGCTTGTACGAGCAGTACTTC.

CDR3 region: CASSGVGGYEQYF. The CDR3, as DNA: TGTGCCAGCAGCGGGGTGGGGGGCTACGAGCAGTACTTC. The rearrangement uses TRBV7-8 and TRBJ2-1, with D perhaps matching TRBD2 (6 bases). Gene TRBJ2-7 matches the end of the DNA better, so the J call may be wrong. The germline V gene has CDR1 SGHVS and CDR2 FQNEAQ. The CDR3 loop spans 13 amino acids.

There are a few counts of this clonotype. CDR3 sequence (DNA): TGTGCCAGCAGCTTAGGAGGGATTGAAGCTTTCTTT. This gives the protein CASSLGGIEAFF. The chain has TRBV7-9 and TRBJ1-1, with no clear D. The CDR3 runs to 12 residues. V gave up 1 base and J gave up 7 bases, with 7 bases separating them. The germline gives CDR1 SEHNR, CDR2 FQNEAQ (reference sequence).

This clonotype has only a few counts. The CDR3 region is CASSLATSGGATDTQYF. CDR3 bases: TGCGCCAGCAGCTTAGCCACTAGCGGGGGGGCCACAGATACGCAGTATTTT. V is TRBV5-1 and J is TRBJ2-3; 13 bases fit TRBD2. The CDR3 length is 17 residues. The V segment lost 2 bases and the J segment 2 bases; nucleotides outside the gene matches: 5. Germline-derived CDR1 and CDR2 are SGHRS and YFSETQ. The full variable domain, its missing parts supplied by reference TRBV5-1 and TRBJ2-3, is KAGVTQTPRYLIKTRGQQVTLSCSPISGHRSVSWYQQTPGQGLQFLFEYFSETQRNKGNFPGRFSGRQFSNSRSEMNVSTLELGDSALYLCASSLATSGGATDTQYFGPGTRLTVL.

There are a few counts of this clonotype. J is TRBJ1-1 and V is TRBV11-2; D might be TRBD1 (6 bases). The CDR3 totals 16 residues. V gave up 1 base and J gave up 5 bases, with 17 bases separating them. Germline V lookup: CDR1 SGHAT, CDR2 FQNNGV. CDR3: CASSLGSGGQWTEAFF. The CDR3 nucleotides read TGTGCCAGCAGCTTAGGGTCGGGGGGGCAATGGACTGAAGCTTTCTTT.

CDR3 residues: CASSQGTSEYNEQFF. CDR3 sequence (DNA): TGCGCCAGCAGCCAAGGGACTAGCGAATACAATGAGCAGTTCTTC. The rearrangement uses TRBV5-1 and TRBJ2-1; 10 bases fit TRBD2. The CDR3 has 15 residues. The germline V gene has CDR1 SGHRS and CDR2 YFSETQ. The trim removed 4 bases at V and 4 bases at J, leaving 5 bases unmatched. The variable domain in full, completed from reference TRBV5-1 and TRBJ2-1, reads KAGVTQTPRYLIKTRGQQVTLSCSPISGHRSVSWYQQTPGQGLQFLFEYFSETQRNKGNFPGRFSGRQFSNSRSEMNVSTLELGDSALYLCASSQGTSEYNEQFFGPGTRLTVL.

This rearrangement joins TRBV10-3 to TRBJ1-1; no clear D gene. The CDR3 loop spans 14 amino acids. The V gene's germline CDR1 is ENHRY and CDR2 SYGVKD. V shed 0 bases and J shed 4 bases, with 9 bases lying between them. The CDR3 reads CAISESKGGTEAFF. The CDR3, as DNA: TGTGCCATCAGTGAGTCAAAGGGAGGCACTGAAGCTTTCTTT.

This clonotype was found a few times. The chain carries TRBV27 and TRBJ2-5, with D perhaps TRBD1 (5 bases). CDR1 is MNHEY and CDR2 is SMNVEV in the germline V gene (reference sequence). Trimming left V 3 bases short and J 3 bases short, with 8 bases between. This CDR3 spans 13 amino acids. The CDR3: CASSFRVKETQYF. The CDR3 coding sequence is TGTGCCAGCAGTTTCAGGGTAAAAGAGACCCAGTACTTC.

The chain couples TRBV9 to TRBJ2-7, with 8 positions matching TRBD1. This CDR3 has 14 residues. CDR1 is SGDLS and CDR2 is YYNGEE in the germline V gene. The V gene end was trimmed by 6 bases and the J gene end by 2 bases; junction bases not matched to a gene: 7. Written as DNA, the CDR3 is TGTGCCAGCACCCCCGGGACAGGTCCCTACGAGCAGTACTTC. Protein sequence: CASTPGTGPYEQYF.

This clonotype was detected a few times. Relative to the germline gene, one junction end is altered; a read error may explain this. The chain links TRBV11-2 to TRBJ1-2; no firm D call. There are 14 residues in the CDR3. CDR1 SGHAT and CDR2 FQNNGV come from the germline V gene. The CDR3 reads CASSFGQPSYGYTF. CDR3 bases: TGTGCCAGCAGCTTTGGGCAGCCTAGCTATGGTTACACCTTC.

The rearrangement joins TRBV2 to TRBJ1-5; D gene ambiguous. CDR3 length: 13 amino acids. The V end lost 5 bases, the J end lost 5 bases, and 10 bases lay between the germline ends. Germline CDR1 is SNHLY and CDR2 is FYNNEI. The CDR3 coding sequence is TGTGCCAGCAGTTCCCATTGGTATCAGCCCCAGCATTTT. Residues: CASSSHWYQPQHF.

In this sample, this clonotype turned up many times. The V gene is TRBV5-1, the J gene TRBJ2-7; TRBD1 agrees at 7 bases. The CDR3 has 14 amino acids. The junction had 9 bases not matched to a gene; V was cut back by 7 bases and J by 2 bases. From germline, CDR1 is SGHRS and CDR2 YFSETQ. In DNA, the CDR3 is TGCGCCAGCCGCCCGGGACAGTCCACCTACGAGCAGTACTTC. Translating it yields CASRPGQSTYEQYF.